Listed below are T cell receptor beta chains from one sample, sequenced in a study of T cell responses to AZD1222 COVID-19 vaccine. Measured with immunoSEQ multiplex PCR; TCRdb has only the in-frame clones, and not every one. Among some 67,000 clones listed, about four fifths were seen once. The starting material was peripheral blood, obtained 28 days after the second AZD1222 dose. Receptors were obtained from an adult who received the AZD1222 COVID-19 vaccine. Each CDR3 is given with its conserved first and last residue. Each record gives: V gene, D gene, clone size, J gene, CDR3 DNA, CDR3 protein. The D gene is left open where the match is weak. Some rows have no size entry. The others give once, few or many, or a class for an expanded clone.

v_call: TRBV5-1; d_call: .; clone_size: .; j_call: TRBJ1-1; cdr3_nt: TGCGCCAGCAGCTCCCTTCAGGTTAACACTGAAGCTTTCTTT; cdr3_aa: CASSSLQVNTEAFF
v_call: TRBV10-3; d_call: .; clone_size: .; j_call: TRBJ1-2; cdr3_nt: TGTGCCATCAGGTCGCTGAGGGGCGCTACCTATGGCTACACCTTC; cdr3_aa: CAIRSLRGATYGYTF
v_call: TRBV25-1; d_call: TRBD1; clone_size: .; j_call: TRBJ1-3; cdr3_nt: TGTGCCAGCAGTGAACTGGGGGACAGAGCTGGAAACACCATATATTTT; cdr3_aa: CASSELGDRAGNTIYF
v_call: TRBV7-8; d_call: .; clone_size: .; j_call: TRBJ2-5; cdr3_nt: TGTGCCAGCAGCTTAGAGAGGACAGAAACCCTAGAGACCCAGTACTTC; cdr3_aa: CASSLERTETLETQYF
v_call: TRBV5-1; d_call: .; clone_size: .; j_call: TRBJ2-1; cdr3_nt: TGCGCCAGCAGAGGCGGGGACCGCCCCTACAATGAGCAGTTCTTC; cdr3_aa: CASRGGDRPYNEQFF
v_call: TRBV3-1/TRBV3-2; d_call: .; clone_size: .; j_call: TRBJ1-4; cdr3_nt: TGTGCCAGCAGCCAGAATGGTGCAACTAATGAAAAACTGTTTTTT; cdr3_aa: CASSQNGATNEKLFF
v_call: TRBV27; d_call: .; clone_size: .; j_call: TRBJ1-6; cdr3_nt: TGTGCCAGCAGTTTATATAATTCACCCCTCCACTTT; cdr3_aa: CASSLYNSPLHF
v_call: TRBV19; d_call: TRBD1; clone_size: few; j_call: TRBJ1-3; cdr3_nt: TGTGCCAGTAGCCCCCTGGGGGACAGACGAAACACCATATATTTT; cdr3_aa: CASSPLGDRRNTIYF
v_call: TRBV5-6; d_call: .; clone_size: .; j_call: TRBJ2-5; cdr3_nt: TGTGCCAGCAGCTTAGGGACTGCAGAGACCCAGTACTTC; cdr3_aa: CASSLGTAETQYF
v_call: TRBV28; d_call: .; clone_size: once; j_call: TRBJ2-1; cdr3_nt: TGTGCCAGCAGTTCACCCGTTTACAATGAGCAGTTCTTC; cdr3_aa: CASSSPVYNEQFF
v_call: TRBV20-1; d_call: .; clone_size: .; j_call: TRBJ1-1; cdr3_nt: TGCAGTGCTCGCGGGAACACTGAAGCTTTCTTT; cdr3_aa: CSARGNTEAFF
v_call: TRBV30; d_call: .; clone_size: .; j_call: TRBJ1-5; cdr3_nt: TGTGCCTGGAGTGTACAGGGAAATCAGCCCCAGCATTTT; cdr3_aa: CAWSVQGNQPQHF
v_call: TRBV6-5; d_call: .; clone_size: few; j_call: TRBJ1-2; cdr3_nt: TGTGCCAGCATCCTAGCAGGGGCGGGCTACACCTTC; cdr3_aa: CASILAGAGYTF
v_call: TRBV7-8; d_call: .; clone_size: .; j_call: TRBJ1-2; cdr3_nt: TGTGCCAGCAGCTTAGACGACGGCTATGGCTACACCTTC; cdr3_aa: CASSLDDGYGYTF
v_call: TRBV12-3/TRBV12-4; d_call: .; clone_size: .; j_call: TRBJ1-5; cdr3_nt: TGTGCCAGCAGTTTATTTAGCAATCAGCCCCAGCATTTT; cdr3_aa: CASSLFSNQPQHF
v_call: TRBV7-9; d_call: .; clone_size: .; j_call: TRBJ1-1; cdr3_nt: TGTGCCAGCAGCGCCTATGATAACACTGAAGCTTTCTTT; cdr3_aa: CASSAYDNTEAFF
v_call: TRBV7-2; d_call: TRBD1; clone_size: .; j_call: TRBJ2-5; cdr3_nt: TGTGCCAGCAGCCCCTTTGGACAGGAGCAAGAGACCCAGTACTTC; cdr3_aa: CASSPFGQEQETQYF
v_call: TRBV15; d_call: TRBD2; clone_size: .; j_call: TRBJ2-7; cdr3_nt: TGTGCCACCAGCAGAGGACTAGCATCGACCGAGCAGTACTTC; cdr3_aa: CATSRGLASTEQYF
v_call: TRBV6-5; d_call: .; clone_size: .; j_call: TRBJ1-5; cdr3_nt: TGTGCCAGCAGTCTAACAGGGTACGGGAATCAGCCCCAGCATTTT; cdr3_aa: CASSLTGYGNQPQHF
v_call: TRBV15; d_call: TRBD1; clone_size: .; j_call: TRBJ1-2; cdr3_nt: TGTGCCACCAGCAGAGAGGGACAGTCCTTCTATGGCTACACCTTC; cdr3_aa: CATSREGQSFYGYTF
v_call: TRBV21-1; d_call: .; clone_size: .; j_call: TRBJ1-5; cdr3_nt: TGTGCCAGCAGCAGCCAGGACAGGGGGAGCATCATAGCCAATCAGCCCCAGCATTTT; cdr3_aa: CASSSQDRGSIIANQPQHF
v_call: TRBV5-1; d_call: TRBD1; clone_size: .; j_call: TRBJ1-4; cdr3_nt: TGCGCCAGCAGTCCTACAGGGGACCCCGGGGAAAAACTGTTTTTT; cdr3_aa: CASSPTGDPGEKLFF
v_call: TRBV13; d_call: .; clone_size: .; j_call: TRBJ2-5; cdr3_nt: TGTGCCAGCAGCTTAGAGCCCCCCAGGTCCTTCCAGACCCAGTACTTC; cdr3_aa: CASSLEPPRSFQTQYF
v_call: TRBV7-9; d_call: TRBD2; clone_size: .; j_call: TRBJ2-5; cdr3_nt: TGTGCCAGCAGCCCGATGCAGCGGGGGTACCAAGAGACCCAGTACTTC; cdr3_aa: CASSPMQRGYQETQYF
v_call: TRBV3-1/TRBV3-2; d_call: .; clone_size: .; j_call: TRBJ1-4; cdr3_nt: TGTGCCACCGGGGGGGGCACGGGTAATGAAAAACTGTTTTTT; cdr3_aa: CATGGGTGNEKLFF
v_call: TRBV6-1; d_call: .; clone_size: few; j_call: TRBJ1-5; cdr3_nt: TGTGCCAGCAGTGAATCGAGGGGCAATCAGCCCCAGCATTTT; cdr3_aa: CASSESRGNQPQHF